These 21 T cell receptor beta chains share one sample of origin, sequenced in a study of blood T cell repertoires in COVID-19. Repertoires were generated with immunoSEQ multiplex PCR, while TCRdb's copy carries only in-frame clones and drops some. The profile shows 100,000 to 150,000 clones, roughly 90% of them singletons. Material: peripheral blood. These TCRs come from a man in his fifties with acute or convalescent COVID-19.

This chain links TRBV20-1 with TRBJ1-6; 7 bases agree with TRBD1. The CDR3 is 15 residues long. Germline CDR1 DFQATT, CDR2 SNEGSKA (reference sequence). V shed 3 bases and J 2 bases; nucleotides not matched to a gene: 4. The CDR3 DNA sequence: TGCAGTGCTAGTTACAGGGGCACCTATAATTCACCCCTCCACTTT. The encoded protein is CSASYRGTYNSPLHF.

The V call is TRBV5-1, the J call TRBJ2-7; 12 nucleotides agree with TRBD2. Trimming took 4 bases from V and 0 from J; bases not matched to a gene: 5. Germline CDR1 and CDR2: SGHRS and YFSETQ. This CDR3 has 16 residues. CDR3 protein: CASSAGTSGYSYEQYF. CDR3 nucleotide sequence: TGCGCCAGCAGCGCGGGGACTAGCGGGTACTCCTACGAGCAGTACTTC.

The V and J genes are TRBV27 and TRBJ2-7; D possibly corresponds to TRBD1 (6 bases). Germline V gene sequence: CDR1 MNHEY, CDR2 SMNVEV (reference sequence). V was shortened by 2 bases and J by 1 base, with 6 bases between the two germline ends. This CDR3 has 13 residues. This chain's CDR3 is CASSLRGSYEQYF. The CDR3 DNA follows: TGTGCCAGCAGTTTAAGGGGGTCCTACGAGCAGTACTTC.

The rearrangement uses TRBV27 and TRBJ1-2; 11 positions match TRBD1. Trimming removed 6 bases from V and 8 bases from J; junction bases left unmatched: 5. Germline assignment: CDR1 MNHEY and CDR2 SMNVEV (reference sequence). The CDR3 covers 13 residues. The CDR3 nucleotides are TGTGCCAGCAGATCGGGACAGGGGGTCGGCTACACCTTC. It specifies CASRSGQGVGYTF.

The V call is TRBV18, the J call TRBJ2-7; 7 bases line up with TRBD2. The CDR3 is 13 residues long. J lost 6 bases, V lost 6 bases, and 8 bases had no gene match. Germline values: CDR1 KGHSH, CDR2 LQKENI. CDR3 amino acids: CASSRTSEGEQYF. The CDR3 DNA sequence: TGTGCCAGCTCTCGGACTAGTGAGGGCGAGCAGTACTTC.

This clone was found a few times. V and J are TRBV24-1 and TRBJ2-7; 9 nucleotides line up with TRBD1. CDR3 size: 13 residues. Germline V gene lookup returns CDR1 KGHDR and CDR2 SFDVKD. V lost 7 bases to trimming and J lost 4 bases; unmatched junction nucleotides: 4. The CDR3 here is CATSGTGRYEQYF. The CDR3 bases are TGTGCCACCAGCGGGACAGGGCGATACGAGCAGTACTTC.

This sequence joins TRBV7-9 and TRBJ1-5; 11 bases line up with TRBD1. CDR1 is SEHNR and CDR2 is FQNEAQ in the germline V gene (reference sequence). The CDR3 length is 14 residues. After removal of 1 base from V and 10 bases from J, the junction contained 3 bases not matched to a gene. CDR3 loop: CASSLGGQGGPQHF. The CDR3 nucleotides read TGTGCCAGCAGCTTAGGGGGACAGGGGGGACCCCAGCATTTT.

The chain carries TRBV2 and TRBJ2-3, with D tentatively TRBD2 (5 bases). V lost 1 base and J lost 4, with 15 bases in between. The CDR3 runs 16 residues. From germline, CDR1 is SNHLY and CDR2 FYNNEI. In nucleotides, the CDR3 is TGTGCCAGCAGTGAAGGCCGTTCCGGTAGCGCAGATACGCAGTATTTT. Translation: CASSEGRSGSADTQYF.

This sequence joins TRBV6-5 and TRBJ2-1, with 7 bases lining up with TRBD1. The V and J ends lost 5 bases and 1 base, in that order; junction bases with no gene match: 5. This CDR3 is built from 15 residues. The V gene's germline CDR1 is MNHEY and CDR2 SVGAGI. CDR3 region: CASSRGQLSYNEQFF. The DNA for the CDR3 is TGTGCCAGCAGTAGGGGACAGCTTTCCTACAATGAGCAGTTCTTC.

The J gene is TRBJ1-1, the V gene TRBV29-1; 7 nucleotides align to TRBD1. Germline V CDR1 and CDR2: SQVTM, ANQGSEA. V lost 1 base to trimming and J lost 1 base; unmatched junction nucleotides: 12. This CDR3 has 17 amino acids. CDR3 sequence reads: CSVEGIGRGSPNTEAFF. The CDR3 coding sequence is TGCAGCGTTGAAGGAATTGGCAGGGGGTCCCCGAACACTGAAGCTTTCTTT.

The CDR3 DNA reads as TGTGCCAGTAGTCAGACAGGGATCTCTGAAGCTTTCTTT. It is translated as CASSQTGISEAFF. The chain couples TRBV19 to TRBJ1-1, with 7 nucleotides matching TRBD1. Unmatched junction bases numbered 6, after V lost 5 bases and J lost 6 bases. Germline values: CDR1 LNHDA, CDR2 SQIVND (reference sequence). This CDR3 spans 13 amino acids.

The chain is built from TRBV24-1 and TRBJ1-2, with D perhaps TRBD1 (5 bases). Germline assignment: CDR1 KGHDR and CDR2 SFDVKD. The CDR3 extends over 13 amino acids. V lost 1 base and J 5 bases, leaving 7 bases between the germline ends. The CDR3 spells CATSDFQGYGYTF. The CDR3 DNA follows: TGTGCCACCAGTGATTTTCAGGGATATGGCTACACCTTC.

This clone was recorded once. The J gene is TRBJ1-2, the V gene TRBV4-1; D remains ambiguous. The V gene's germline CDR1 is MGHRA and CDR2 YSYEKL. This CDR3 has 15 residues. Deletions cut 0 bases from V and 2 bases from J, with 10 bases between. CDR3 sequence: CASSQDFPGNYGYTF. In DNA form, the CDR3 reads TGCGCCAGCAGCCAAGATTTCCCGGGGAACTATGGCTACACCTTC.

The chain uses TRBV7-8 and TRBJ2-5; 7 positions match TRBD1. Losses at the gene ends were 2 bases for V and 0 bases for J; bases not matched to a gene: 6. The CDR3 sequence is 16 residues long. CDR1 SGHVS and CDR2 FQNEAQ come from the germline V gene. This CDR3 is CASSLSGTVYQETQYF. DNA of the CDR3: TGTGCCAGCAGCTTATCCGGGACAGTTTACCAAGAGACCCAGTACTTC.

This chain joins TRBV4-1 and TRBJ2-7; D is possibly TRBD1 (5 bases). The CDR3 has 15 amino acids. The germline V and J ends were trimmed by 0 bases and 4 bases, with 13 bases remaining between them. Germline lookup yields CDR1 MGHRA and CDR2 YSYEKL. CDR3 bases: TGCGCCAGCAGCCAAGAAGGCAGGGTGGGATACGAGCAGTACTTC. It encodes CASSQEGRVGYEQYF.

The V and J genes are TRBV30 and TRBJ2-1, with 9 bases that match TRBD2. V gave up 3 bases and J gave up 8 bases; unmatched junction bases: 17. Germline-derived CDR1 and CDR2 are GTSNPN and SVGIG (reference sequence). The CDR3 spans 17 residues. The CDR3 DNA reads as TGTGCCTGGAGCCCTTGGGGATTCAGCGGGAGGTCCGATGAGCAGTTCTTC. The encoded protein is CAWSPWGFSGRSDEQFF.

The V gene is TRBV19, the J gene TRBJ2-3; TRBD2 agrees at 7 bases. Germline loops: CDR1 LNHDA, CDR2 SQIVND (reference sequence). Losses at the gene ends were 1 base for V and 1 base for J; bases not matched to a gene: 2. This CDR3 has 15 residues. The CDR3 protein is CASSIASGRTDTQYF. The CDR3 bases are TGTGCCAGTAGTATAGCTAGCGGTCGCACAGATACGCAGTATTTT.

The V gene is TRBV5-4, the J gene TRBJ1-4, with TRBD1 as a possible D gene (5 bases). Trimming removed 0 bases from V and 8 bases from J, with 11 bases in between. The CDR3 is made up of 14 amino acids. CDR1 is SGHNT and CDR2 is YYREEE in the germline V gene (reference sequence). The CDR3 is CASSLVGAGEKLFF. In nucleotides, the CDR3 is TGTGCCAGCAGCTTGGTAGGGGCGGGGGAAAAACTGTTTTTT.

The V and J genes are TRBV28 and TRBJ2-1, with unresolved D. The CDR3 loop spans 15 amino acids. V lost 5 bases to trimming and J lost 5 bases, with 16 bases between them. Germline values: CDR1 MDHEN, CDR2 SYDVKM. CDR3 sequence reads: CASSSQSEANNEQFF. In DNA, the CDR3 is TGTGCCAGCAGTAGTCAGTCCGAGGCAAACAATGAGCAGTTCTTC.

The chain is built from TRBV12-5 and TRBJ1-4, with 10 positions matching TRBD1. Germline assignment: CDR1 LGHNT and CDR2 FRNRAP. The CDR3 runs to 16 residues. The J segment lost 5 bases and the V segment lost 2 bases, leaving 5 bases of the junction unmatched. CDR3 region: CASGLQPGQGNEKLFF. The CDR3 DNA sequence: TGTGCTAGTGGTTTGCAACCGGGACAGGGGAATGAAAAACTGTTTTTT. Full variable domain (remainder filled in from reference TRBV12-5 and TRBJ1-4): DARVTQTPRHKVTEMGQEVTMRCQPILGHNTVFWYRQTMMQGLELLAYFRNRAPLDDSGMPKDRFSAEMPDATLATLKIQPSEPRDSAVYFCASGLQPGQGNEKLFFGSGTQLSVL.

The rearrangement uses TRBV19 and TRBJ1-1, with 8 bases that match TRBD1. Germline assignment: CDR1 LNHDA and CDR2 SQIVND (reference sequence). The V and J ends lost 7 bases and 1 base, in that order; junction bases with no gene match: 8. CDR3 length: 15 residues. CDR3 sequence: CASKLQGQGNTEAFF. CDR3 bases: TGTGCCAGTAAACTCCAAGGACAGGGGAACACTGAAGCTTTCTTT.